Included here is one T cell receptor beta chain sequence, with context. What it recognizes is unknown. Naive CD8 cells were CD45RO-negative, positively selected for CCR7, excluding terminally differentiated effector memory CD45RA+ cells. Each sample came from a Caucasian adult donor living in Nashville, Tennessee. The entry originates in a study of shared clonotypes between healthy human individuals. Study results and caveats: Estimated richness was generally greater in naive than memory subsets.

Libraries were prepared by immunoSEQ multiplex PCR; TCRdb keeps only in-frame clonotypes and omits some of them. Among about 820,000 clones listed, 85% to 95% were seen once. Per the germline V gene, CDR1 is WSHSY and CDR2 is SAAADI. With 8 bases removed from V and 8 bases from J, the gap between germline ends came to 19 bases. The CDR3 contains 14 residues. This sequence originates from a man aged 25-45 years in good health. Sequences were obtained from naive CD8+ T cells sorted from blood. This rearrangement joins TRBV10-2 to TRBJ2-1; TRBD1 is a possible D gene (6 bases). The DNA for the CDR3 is TGCGCCAGCCGAAGCTTTCTAGGGGGAGATGAGCAGTTCTTC. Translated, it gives CASRSFLGGDEQFF.